These T cell receptor beta chains were read from a single sample in a study of T cell responses to AZD1222 COVID-19 vaccine. Method: immunoSEQ multiplex PCR; TCRdb's copy keeps in-frame clones and lacks some. The table lists 70,000 or so clones, around 86% of them singletons. Sequences were derived from peripheral blood, sampled on day 0 of AZD1222 vaccination. These receptors were obtained from an adult in good health. CDR3s include the opening cysteine and the closing phenylalanine or tryptophan. A D gene is named only where the DNA matches it firmly. Only some rows state a clone size, as once, few, many or a class for expanded clones.

12 | TRBJ1-3 | TRBV7-9 | . | . | CASSPVLDTIYF | TGTGCCAGCAGCCCCGTTTTGGACACCATATATTTT
14 | TRBJ1-1 | TRBV10-3 | . | . | CAISESGAGTEAFF | TGTGCCATCAGTGAGTCCGGGGCGGGGACTGAAGCTTTCTTT
16 | TRBJ2-7 | TRBV6-5 | . | . | CASSYSQASVSYEQYF | TGTGCCAGCAGTTACTCTCAGGCGTCTGTGTCCTACGAGCAGTACTTC
15 | TRBJ1-1 | TRBV7-6 | . | . | CASSPLGGQALEAFF | TGTGCCAGCAGCCCTTTGGGAGGGCAGGCCCTAGAAGCTTTCTTT
11 | TRBJ2-3 | TRBV18 | TRBD1 | . | CASSAGTGGSF | TGTGCCAGCTCAGCCGGGACAGGGGGCAGTTTT
17 | TRBJ2-5 | TRBV20-1 | . | . | CSASGGRTLAVQETQYF | TGCAGTGCTAGTGGGGGAAGAACCCTAGCCGTCCAAGAGACCCAGTACTTC
14 | TRBJ2-2 | TRBV19 | TRBD1 | . | CASSTGQNTGELFF | TGTGCCAGTAGTACGGGACAGAATACCGGGGAGCTGTTTTTT
15 | TRBJ2-5 | TRBV9 | . | . | CASTKRGGSGETQYF | TGTGCCAGCACCAAAAGGGGAGGTAGTGGGGAGACCCAGTACTTC
12 | TRBJ2-7 | TRBV3-1/TRBV3-2 | . | . | CASSQAESEQYF | TGTGCCAGCAGCCAAGCCGAGTCCGAGCAGTACTTC
17 | TRBJ2-4 | TRBV19 | . | . | CASSDDTQPLAKNIQYF | TGTGCCAGTAGTGATGACACCCAACCGTTAGCCAAAAACATTCAGTACTTC
18 | TRBJ2-1 | TRBV5-1 | TRBD2 | . | CASSPGTSGGARDNEQFF | TGCGCCAGCAGCCCCGGGACTAGCGGGGGTGCAAGGGACAATGAGCAGTTCTTC
14 | TRBJ2-1 | TRBV2 | . | . | CASSGIGRYNEQFF | TGTGCCAGCTCCGGGATTGGGCGGTACAATGAGCAGTTCTTC
13 | TRBJ1-1 | TRBV7-9 | . | . | CASSGGSSTEAFF | TGTGCCAGCAGCGGGGGGTCTTCCACTGAAGCTTTCTTT
11 | TRBJ1-1 | TRBV28 | . | once | CASNWGTEAFF | TGTGCCAGTAACTGGGGCACTGAAGCTTTCTTT
16 | TRBJ1-6 | TRBV2 | . | . | CASSVGSVRGRGPLHF | TGTGCCAGCAGTGTCGGGTCTGTTCGCGGTCGGGGACCCCTCCACTTT
18 | TRBJ2-2 | TRBV5-1 | . | . | CASSPEVQVRWVTGELFF | TGCGCCAGCAGCCCGGAGGTCCAGGTCCGGTGGGTCACCGGGGAGCTGTTTTTT
17 | TRBJ1-5 | TRBV4-3 | . | . | CASSQDYSGLGNQPQHF | TGCGCCAGCAGCCAAGATTATTCGGGGTTGGGCAATCAGCCCCAGCATTTT
11 | TRBJ2-7 | TRBV10-1 | . | . | CASSEPYEQYF | TGCGCCAGCAGTGAGCCCTACGAGCAGTACTTC
14 | TRBJ2-5 | TRBV10-3 | TRBD1 | . | CAISEGTGKETQYF | TGTGCCATCAGTGAGGGGACAGGCAAAGAGACCCAGTACTTC
15 | TRBJ1-1 | TRBV5-5 | . | . | CASSFNPSRNTEAFF | TGTGCCAGCAGCTTTAATCCCAGTAGGAACACTGAAGCTTTCTTT
15 | TRBJ1-3 | TRBV6-5 | TRBD1 | once | CASSMDRNPGNTIYF | TGTGCCAGCAGCATGGACAGGAACCCTGGAAACACCATATATTTT
19 | TRBJ1-3 | TRBV18 | . | . | CASSPTAGANIDSGNTIYF | TGTGCCAGCTCACCAACGGCAGGGGCCAATATCGACTCTGGAAACACCATATATTTT
14 | TRBJ1-6 | TRBV30 | TRBD1 | . | CAWSPGTETSPLHF | TGTGCCTGGAGTCCTGGGACAGAGACATCACCCCTCCACTTT
14 | TRBJ1-2 | TRBV2 | . | . | CASSLRWLRSGYTF | TGTGCCAGCAGTCTCCGGTGGCTGCGGAGTGGCTACACCTTC
14 | TRBJ1-5 | TRBV6-1 | . | . | CASSEEDTNQPQHF | TGTGCCAGCAGTGAAGAGGATACAAATCAGCCCCAGCATTTT
15 | TRBJ2-7 | TRBV5-5 | . | . | CASSLGGVPSYEQYF | TGTGCCAGCAGCTTGGGAGGGGTCCCCTCCTACGAGCAGTACTTC
17 | TRBJ1-3 | TRBV28 | TRBD1 | . | CASSLKGAAAPGNTIYF | TGTGCCAGCAGTTTAAAGGGGGCGGCAGCGCCCGGAAACACCATATATTTT
16 | TRBJ1-3 | TRBV4-1 | . | . | CASSQGAMLSGNTIYF | TGCGCCAGCAGCCAAGGGGCAATGCTCTCGGGAAACACCATATATTTT
13 | TRBJ1-2 | TRBV12-3/TRBV12-4 | . | . | CASSFQRSYGYTF | TGTGCCAGCAGTTTCCAACGGTCCTATGGCTACACCTTC
16 | TRBJ1-2 | TRBV5-4 | TRBD1 | . | CASSLATGGAVRGYTF | TGTGCCAGCAGCTTGGCAACAGGGGGCGCCGTTCGGGGCTACACCTTC
15 | TRBJ1-1 | TRBV30 | . | . | CAWKSLRMANTEAFF | TGTGCCTGGAAGTCCCTCAGGATGGCGAACACTGAAGCTTTCTTT
16 | TRBJ2-3 | TRBV5-4 | . | once | CASRPRVSASTDTQYF | TGTGCCAGCCGCCCCCGGGTCTCGGCTAGCACAGATACGCAGTATTTT
13 | TRBJ1-5 | TRBV29-1 | . | . | CSAGGSYNQPQHF | TGCAGCGCCGGCGGGAGCTACAATCAGCCCCAGCATTTT
13 | TRBJ2-5 | TRBV9 | . | . | CASSVGYQETQYF | TGTGCCAGCAGCGTAGGATACCAAGAGACCCAGTACTTC
14 | TRBJ1-1 | TRBV21-1 | . | . | CASSPRGGRTEAFF | TGTGCCAGCAGCCCCCGGGGGGGTCGGACTGAAGCTTTCTTT
20 | TRBJ2-1 | TRBV9 | TRBD1 | . | CASSPPPWVGSGQKYNEQFF | TGTGCCAGCAGCCCTCCACCCTGGGTGGGATCGGGACAGAAGTACAATGAGCAGTTCTTC
14 | TRBJ2-2 | TRBV19 | . | once | CASRAVAAAGELFF | TGTGCCAGTAGAGCTGTGGCAGCCGCCGGGGAGCTGTTTTTT
13 | TRBJ2-3 | TRBV5-1 | . | . | CASSLAPVDTQYF | TGCGCCAGCAGCTTGGCGCCGGTAGATACGCAGTATTTT
16 | TRBJ2-7 | TRBV30 | TRBD1 | . | CAWSPGHRTGLREQYF | TGTGCCTGGAGTCCAGGCCACCGGACAGGGTTGCGGGAGCAGTACTTC
15 | TRBJ2-7 | TRBV19 | . | . | CASSARDTPFHEQYF | TGTGCCAGTAGTGCACGGGACACCCCTTTCCACGAGCAGTACTTC
13 | TRBJ1-2 | TRBV5-6 | . | . | CASSKGRNYGYTF | TGTGCCAGCAGCAAGGGACGGAACTATGGCTACACCTTC
14 | TRBJ1-4 | TRBV19 | . | . | CASGHREAVEKLFF | TGTGCCAGTGGGCACAGGGAGGCGGTTGAAAAACTGTTTTTT
15 | TRBJ1-1 | TRBV19 | TRBD1 | . | CASSPNRGEGTEAFF | TGTGCCAGTAGTCCCAACAGGGGAGAGGGCACTGAAGCTTTCTTT
14 | TRBJ1-1 | TRBV18 | . | . | CASSSQGKWTEAFF | TGTGCCAGCTCATCCCAGGGGAAATGGACTGAAGCTTTCTTT
15 | TRBJ1-4 | TRBV7-2 | TRBD1 | . | CASSPSGQLNEKLFF | TGTGCCAGCAGCCCCTCGGGACAGCTTAATGAAAAACTGTTTTTT
14 | TRBJ2-3 | TRBV19 | . | . | CASSNWYRADTQYF | TGTGCCAGTAGTAATTGGTACAGGGCAGATACGCAGTATTTT
14 | TRBJ2-7 | TRBV6-6 | . | . | CATQGRTSSYEQYF | TGTGCTACGCAGGGACGGACGAGCTCCTACGAGCAGTACTTC
15 | TRBJ1-1 | TRBV11-2 | . | once | CASSPFSTRGTEAFF | TGTGCCAGCAGCCCATTTAGTACCCGCGGGACTGAAGCTTTCTTT
12 | TRBJ1-6 | TRBV30 | . | . | CAWSAPALPLHF | TGTGCCTGGAGTGCCCCGGCTCTACCCCTCCACTTT
13 | TRBJ2-1 | TRBV11-1 | . | . | CASQAYSYNEQFF | TGTGCCAGCCAGGCTTACTCCTACAATGAGCAGTTCTTC
18 | TRBJ2-2 | TRBV19 | TRBD2 | . | CASSSSGLAGGGTGELFF | TGTGCCAGTAGTTCCTCGGGACTAGCGGGGGGTGGTACCGGGGAGCTGTTTTTT
15 | TRBJ1-5 | TRBV19 | TRBD1 | . | CASSAGQAAGEPQHF | TGTGCCAGTAGTGCGGGACAGGCCGCTGGGGAGCCCCAGCATTTT
15 | TRBJ1-2 | TRBV7-9 | . | once | CASSTPPRIGYGYTF | TGTGCCAGCAGCACCCCCCCGAGGATCGGCTATGGCTACACCTTC
16 | TRBJ1-1 | TRBV18 | . | . | CASTPSGARGYTEAFF | TGTGCCAGCACTCCCTCGGGGGCCCGGGGGTACACTGAAGCTTTCTTT
12 | TRBJ2-7 | TRBV30 | . | . | CAWAGGRYEQYF | TGTGCCTGGGCCGGGGGACGCTACGAGCAGTACTTC
15 | TRBJ1-4 | TRBV3-1/TRBV3-2 | TRBD1 | . | CASNRQGGSNEKLFF | TGTGCCAGCAACAGGCAGGGGGGCTCTAATGAAAAACTGTTTTTT
15 | TRBJ2-7 | TRBV15 | . | . | CATSRDRAGTYEQYF | TGTGCCACCAGCAGAGATAGGGCAGGGACCTACGAGCAGTACTTC
14 | TRBJ2-3 | TRBV7-2 | . | . | CASSLARGTDTQYF | TGTGCCAGCAGCTTAGCCCGGGGCACAGATACGCAGTATTTT
13 | TRBJ2-3 | TRBV7-9 | . | . | CASSLGRTDTQYF | TGTGCCAGCAGCCTCGGACGCACAGATACGCAGTATTTT